These T cell receptor beta chains were read from a single sample in a study of blood T cell repertoires in COVID-19. Here immunoSEQ multiplex PCR was the method, and the copy in TCRdb shows in-frame clones only, minus some. Seen here are tens of thousands of clones, 82% observed once, and the top ten hold approximately 30%. Material for sequencing was peripheral blood. The receptors were gathered from a human donor in a cohort sampled during active COVID-19. The CDR3 runs from the conserved cysteine through the conserved F or W. D genes are given only for firm matches. Part of the rows lack a size; the others show once, few, many or a class for expanded clones.

j_call v_call d_call cdr3_length clone_size cdr3_aa cdr3_nt
TRBJ2-7 TRBV29-1 TRBD1 14 NA CSVEGATGGYEQYF TGCAGCGTTGAAGGGGCGACAGGGGGCTACGAGCAGTACTTC
TRBJ2-1 TRBV27 TRBD2 18 NA CASSFELAGVNSYNEQFF TGTGCCAGCAGTTTCGAACTAGCGGGGGTGAACTCCTACAATGAGCAGTTCTTC
TRBJ1-2 TRBV3-1/TRBV3-2 TRBD1 14 NA CASSQVTGGYGYTF TGTGCCAGCAGCCAAGTAACAGGGGGCTATGGCTACACCTTC
TRBJ2-7 TRBV5-1 NA 15 NA CASSLGGTKSYEQYF TGCGCCAGCAGCTTGGGGGGGACAAAATCCTACGAGCAGTACTTC
TRBJ2-1 TRBV5-1 NA 12 once CASSLDAGRQFF TGCGCCAGCAGCTTGGACGCGGGGCGACAGTTCTTC
TRBJ1-6 TRBV7-8 NA 12 NA CASSYENSPLHF TGTGCCAGCAGCTACGAGAATTCACCCCTCCACTTT
TRBJ1-6 TRBV15 TRBD1 13 NA CATRDSSNSPLHF TGTGCCACTAGGGACAGTTCAAATTCACCCCTCCACTTT
TRBJ1-5 TRBV18 NA 13 NA CASSPGTNQPQHF TGTGCCAGCTCACCGGGGACAAATCAGCCCCAGCATTTT
TRBJ2-3 TRBV28 NA 15 NA CASSLWGAGTDTQYF TGTGCCAGCAGTTTATGGGGAGCGGGCACAGATACGCAGTATTTT
TRBJ2-3 TRBV5-1 NA 12 once CASRQGTDTQYF TGCGCCAGTAGACAGGGCACAGATACGCAGTATTTT
TRBJ1-2 TRBV9 NA 17 once CASSVQGSILHSYGYTF TGTGCCAGCAGCGTTCAGGGCTCAATTCTGCACTCCTATGGCTACACCTTC
TRBJ2-7 TRBV7-9 NA 15 few CASSLGGQGGYEQYF TGTGCCAGCAGCTTAGGGGGGCAGGGGGGCTACGAGCAGTACTTC
TRBJ2-1 TRBV5-1 TRBD1 16 NA CASSENRDRIYNEQFF TGCGCCAGCAGCGAGAACCGGGACAGAATCTACAATGAGCAGTTCTTC
TRBJ2-1 TRBV4-1 TRBD2 15 NA CASSQAGGRYNEQFF TGCGCCAGCAGCCAAGCGGGGGGGCGCTACAATGAGCAGTTCTTC
TRBJ2-7 TRBV27 NA 15 NA CASSLSSGYSYEQYF TGTGCCAGCAGTTTGAGCAGCGGATACTCCTACGAGCAGTACTTC
TRBJ2-1 TRBV3-1/TRBV3-2 TRBD2 16 NA CASSRLAESSYNEQFF TGTGCCAGCAGCCGGCTAGCGGAGAGCTCCTACAATGAGCAGTTCTTC
TRBJ2-5 TRBV24-1 NA 15 NA CATSDLRSPQETQYF TGTGCCACCAGTGATTTGCGGAGCCCTCAGGAGACCCAGTACTTC
TRBJ2-7 TRBV28 NA 15 NA CASSQRFQGPYEQYF TGTGCCAGCAGCCAAAGGTTCCAGGGGCCATACGAGCAGTACTTC
TRBJ2-7 TRBV30 NA 13 NA CAWSGWGAYEQYF TGTGCCTGGAGTGGCTGGGGAGCCTACGAGCAGTACTTC